This is a list of T cell receptor beta chains from one sample in a study of siplizumab effects on memory and regulatory T cells. TCRdb's copy holds only in-frame clones and misses some; the assay was immunoSEQ multiplex PCR. The data contain about 85,000 clones, 85% to 95% of them singletons. Specimen: CD8+ T cells sorted from blood. The receptors stem from a human donor in good health. CDR3s include the opening cysteine and the closing phenylalanine or tryptophan. The D gene is left open where the match is weak. Clone size is shown for a subset of rows, as once, few, many or a class of expanded clone.

V: TRBV27
size: once
D: NA
length: 14
J: TRBJ2-1
DNA: TGTGCCAGCAGTTTATCGAGCCCCTACAATGAGCAGTTCTTC
CDR3: CASSLSSPYNEQFF

V: TRBV7-7
size: NA
D: TRBD1
length: 13
J: TRBJ1-4
DNA: TGTGCTAGCAGTCCCACAGGGGGCGAAAAACTGTTTTTT
CDR3: CASSPTGGEKLFF

V: TRBV10-3
size: NA
D: TRBD1
length: 14
J: TRBJ2-7
DNA: TGTGCCATCATGGGGACAGGGAGCTCCTACGAGCAGTACTTC
CDR3: CAIMGTGSSYEQYF

V: TRBV6-1
size: NA
D: TRBD1
length: 14
J: TRBJ2-7
DNA: TGTGCCAGCAGTGAGGACAGGGGGACCTACGAGCAGTACTTC
CDR3: CASSEDRGTYEQYF

V: TRBV25-1
size: NA
D: TRBD1
length: 14
J: TRBJ2-7
DNA: TGTGCCAGCAGTGAATATAACAGGGGAGAAGAGCAGTACTTC
CDR3: CASSEYNRGEEQYF

V: TRBV5-4
size: NA
D: NA
length: 14
J: TRBJ1-1
DNA: TGTGCCAGCAGCTCGGGGGGGGTACGTGCTGAAGCTTTCTTT
CDR3: CASSSGGVRAEAFF

V: TRBV10-3
size: NA
D: TRBD2
length: 15
J: TRBJ2-7
DNA: TGTGCCATCAGTGAGTCGACTGCGGGAGCCTACGAGCAGTACTTC
CDR3: CAISESTAGAYEQYF

V: TRBV2
size: once
D: TRBD1
length: 14
J: TRBJ1-2
DNA: TGTGCCAGCATGACAGGGACCCCCTTTTATGGCTACACCTTC
CDR3: CASMTGTPFYGYTF

V: TRBV7-2
size: NA
D: NA
length: 15
J: TRBJ2-7
DNA: TGTGCCAGCAGCTTAGTGGAGGGGGCGTCACGCGAGCAGTACTTC
CDR3: CASSLVEGASREQYF

V: TRBV27
size: NA
D: NA
length: 11
J: TRBJ2-7
DNA: TGTGCCAGTTCACTGTATGACGAGCAGTACTTC
CDR3: CASSLYDEQYF

V: TRBV9
size: NA
D: NA
length: 14
J: TRBJ2-3
DNA: TGTGCCAGCAGCGCTGAGGGCCTCGCCGGTACGCAGTATTTT
CDR3: CASSAEGLAGTQYF

V: TRBV9
size: NA
D: NA
length: 14
J: TRBJ2-3
DNA: TGTGCCAGCAGCGTAGTGACCTTCACAGATACGCAGTATTTT
CDR3: CASSVVTFTDTQYF

V: TRBV7-9
size: NA
D: NA
length: 15
J: TRBJ2-3
DNA: TGTGCCAGCAGCTTAGGATTCAGGGCAGGCGATACGCAGTATTTT
CDR3: CASSLGFRAGDTQYF

V: TRBV29-1
size: NA
D: NA
length: 13
J: TRBJ2-7
DNA: TGCAGCGTTGAAACGGCACGAACCTACGAGCAGTACTTC
CDR3: CSVETARTYEQYF

V: TRBV10-3
size: NA
D: NA
length: 12
J: TRBJ1-1
DNA: TGTGCCATTGGGACGGCGAACACTGAAGCTTTCTTT
CDR3: CAIGTANTEAFF

V: TRBV11-2
size: NA
D: NA
length: 14
J: TRBJ2-7
DNA: TGTGCCAGCAGCTTAGGTCCTGGGTCCCACGAGCAGTACTTC
CDR3: CASSLGPGSHEQYF

V: TRBV6-5
size: NA
D: NA
length: 15
J: TRBJ2-6
DNA: TGTGCCAGCAGTTTCTTAGGGGGTGGGGCCAACGTCCTGACTTTC
CDR3: CASSFLGGGANVLTF

V: TRBV11-2
size: NA
D: NA
length: 11
J: TRBJ2-5
DNA: TGTGCCAGCAGCTTGACGGAGACCCAGTACTTC
CDR3: CASSLTETQYF

V: TRBV6-5
size: once
D: NA
length: 13
J: TRBJ2-7
DNA: TGTGCCAGCAGTTACGGTGGGAGTGGCGGGCAGTACTTC
CDR3: CASSYGGSGGQYF

V: TRBV11-2
size: NA
D: TRBD1
length: 12
J: TRBJ2-7
DNA: TGTGCCAGCAGCTCGCGGACAGGCGAGCAGTACTTC
CDR3: CASSSRTGEQYF

V: TRBV9
size: NA
D: NA
length: 15
J: TRBJ1-2
DNA: TGTGCCAGCAGCGCCGACCGGGTGGGGTCCTATGGCTACACCTTC
CDR3: CASSADRVGSYGYTF

V: TRBV6-6
size: NA
D: TRBD1
length: 13
J: TRBJ1-1
DNA: TGTGCCAGCATTTTCCGGGACAGGGAGGAGGCTTTCTTT
CDR3: CASIFRDREEAFF

V: TRBV19
size: NA
D: TRBD1
length: 14
J: TRBJ1-1
DNA: TGTGCCAGTAGTACGGGACAGGGTATCGCTGAAGCTTTCTTT
CDR3: CASSTGQGIAEAFF

V: TRBV10-3
size: NA
D: TRBD2
length: 14
J: TRBJ2-7
DNA: TGTGCCATCATGGCTAGCGGCAGCTCCTACGAGCAGTACTTC
CDR3: CAIMASGSSYEQYF

V: TRBV6-1
size: NA
D: TRBD2
length: 17
J: TRBJ2-1
DNA: TGTGCCAGCAGTGAAGTGCCACGGGAGGCAGCCTACAATGAGCAGTTCTTC
CDR3: CASSEVPREAAYNEQFF

V: TRBV15
size: NA
D: TRBD2
length: 15
J: TRBJ2-5
DNA: TGTGCCACCAGCAGTAGCGGGAGGGCCGCGGAGACCCAGTACTTC
CDR3: CATSSSGRAAETQYF

V: TRBV4-1
size: NA
D: NA
length: 13
J: TRBJ1-5
DNA: TGCGCCAGCAGCCAAGTTACAAATCAGCCCCAGCATTTT
CDR3: CASSQVTNQPQHF

V: TRBV14
size: NA
D: NA
length: 16
J: TRBJ2-1
DNA: TGTGCCAGCAGCCTTGAGGGGATGGGAGCTAGGGGTGAGCAGTTCTTC
CDR3: CASSLEGMGARGEQFF

V: TRBV15
size: NA
D: NA
length: 15
J: TRBJ1-5
DNA: TGTGCCACCAGCAGAGAAGGAGATAGCAATCAGCCCCAGCATTTT
CDR3: CATSREGDSNQPQHF

V: TRBV27
size: NA
D: NA
length: 16
J: TRBJ1-2
DNA: TGTGCCAGCAGTTCGATGGTTGGTCCGGGAAACTATGGCTACACCTTC
CDR3: CASSSMVGPGNYGYTF

V: TRBV15
size: once
D: NA
length: 14
J: TRBJ2-7
DNA: TGTGCCACCAGCTGGGAATCTCCCTCCTACGAGCAGTACTTC
CDR3: CATSWESPSYEQYF

V: TRBV23-1
size: once
D: NA
length: 12
J: TRBJ1-5
DNA: TGCGCCAGCAAAAGGGTCTGTCAGCCCCAGCATTTT
CDR3: CASKRVCQPQHF

V: TRBV9
size: once
D: TRBD1
length: 16
J: TRBJ1-2
DNA: TGTGCCAGCAGCGTAGATGGGCAGGGGGCTGGCTATGGCTACACCTTC
CDR3: CASSVDGQGAGYGYTF

V: TRBV28
size: NA
D: NA
length: 13
J: TRBJ2-7
DNA: TGTGCCAGCAGTTTATTACTAGCCGACGAGCAGTACTTC
CDR3: CASSLLLADEQYF

V: TRBV19
size: NA
D: TRBD2
length: 17
J: TRBJ2-3
DNA: TGTGCCAGTAGTGGCCTGCTCGTAGCGGGAGCGACAGATACGCAGTATTTT
CDR3: CASSGLLVAGATDTQYF

V: TRBV4-2
size: NA
D: NA
length: 16
J: TRBJ2-5
DNA: TGTGCCAGCAGCCAAGATGGCTACGGGACAACGGAGACCCAGTACTTC
CDR3: CASSQDGYGTTETQYF

V: TRBV9
size: NA
D: TRBD1
length: 14
J: TRBJ1-2
DNA: TGTGCCAGCAGCGAAAATTCAGGGGGAGACGGCTACACCTTC
CDR3: CASSENSGGDGYTF

V: TRBV4-1
size: NA
D: TRBD1
length: 15
J: TRBJ2-7
DNA: TGCGCCAGCAGAACCAAGGGGACAGGGGACGACGAGCAGTACTTC
CDR3: CASRTKGTGDDEQYF

V: TRBV5-1
size: NA
D: NA
length: 15
J: TRBJ2-7
DNA: TGCGCCAGCAGCTTGGGAAGGGACACTTACCACGAGCAGTACTTC
CDR3: CASSLGRDTYHEQYF

V: TRBV19
size: NA
D: NA
length: 13
J: TRBJ2-7
DNA: TGTGCCAGTAGTCCAGGCCGTTCCTACGAGCAGTACTTC
CDR3: CASSPGRSYEQYF

V: TRBV14
size: NA
D: NA
length: 14
J: TRBJ2-7
DNA: TGTGCCAGCAGCAGTCGGGACTCCCACTACGAGCAGTACTTC
CDR3: CASSSRDSHYEQYF

V: TRBV28
size: NA
D: NA
length: 15
J: TRBJ2-3
DNA: TGTGCCAGCAGTCTAACGGACTTCTACACAGATACGCAGTATTTT
CDR3: CASSLTDFYTDTQYF

V: TRBV7-9
size: NA
D: NA
length: 13
J: TRBJ2-7
DNA: TGTGCCAGCAGCCCCCTCTACTCCTACGAGCAGTACTTC
CDR3: CASSPLYSYEQYF

V: TRBV19
size: NA
D: NA
length: 16
J: TRBJ1-1
DNA: TGTGCCAGTACCATAAGGGGGGCGCGAAGTAGGACTGAAGCTTTCTTT
CDR3: CASTIRGARSRTEAFF

V: TRBV27
size: NA
D: NA
length: 13
J: TRBJ2-1
DNA: TGTGCCAGCAGTCCAAGACAAGACAATGAGCAGTTCTTC
CDR3: CASSPRQDNEQFF

V: TRBV7-9
size: NA
D: NA
length: 14
J: TRBJ2-1
DNA: TGTGCCAGCAGCTTTTCAGGCAGGGACGATGAGCAGTTCTTC
CDR3: CASSFSGRDDEQFF

V: TRBV4-1
size: NA
D: NA
length: 16
J: TRBJ2-7
DNA: TGCGCCAGCAGCCAAGAAGGAGAGCCATTTACCTACGAGCAGTACTTC
CDR3: CASSQEGEPFTYEQYF

V: TRBV19
size: NA
D: NA
length: 18
J: TRBJ1-1
DNA: TGTGCCAGTAGTATTTTAGGGCAGAGGGCCCCTTTGAACACTGAAGCTTTCTTT
CDR3: CASSILGQRAPLNTEAFF

V: TRBV6-1
size: NA
D: TRBD1
length: 15
J: TRBJ1-4
DNA: TGTGCCAGCAGTGAATGGACAGGTATTAATGAAAAACTGTTTTTT
CDR3: CASSEWTGINEKLFF

V: TRBV7-2
size: NA
D: NA
length: 14
J: TRBJ2-3
DNA: TGTGCCAGCAGCTCCGTAGCGGGCACAGATACGCAGTATTTT
CDR3: CASSSVAGTDTQYF

V: TRBV27
size: NA
D: NA
length: 15
J: TRBJ2-1
DNA: TGTGCCAGCAGTTTAGCCAGGGTAGCCCTCAATGAGCAGTTCTTC
CDR3: CASSLARVALNEQFF